This note documents a single T cell receptor (beta chain) sequence. The target antigen is unknown. Stated treatment: oral pan-JAK inhibitor, 5-10 mg twice daily. After isolation, RNA underwent reverse transcription to generate cDNA as the sequencing template. TCRdb's copy holds only in-frame clones and misses some; the assay was immunoSEQ multiplex PCR. The sample contains 180,000 or so clones, approximately 50% of which appear only once. This record belongs to a study of CD8+ T cells in alopecia areata. Whole-study findings and limits: Amid tofacitinib therapy, many expanded lesional clones stayed present in scalp and blood.

The ends lost 5 bases at V and 4 bases at J; junction bases unmatched: 7. Germline V gene sequence: CDR1 SGHTA, CDR2 FQGNSA. CDR3 length: 14 residues. The V and J genes are TRBV7-2 and TRBJ2-7; 8 bases agree with TRBD1. The source is a human donor with alopecia areata. Sequenced here: CD8+ T cells sorted from blood, sampled around week 53, from a patient treated with tofacitinib. The CDR3 DNA reads as TGTGCCAGCAGCCCCACACAGGGGGAATACGAGCAGTACTTC. Translated: CASSPTQGEYEQYF.